These 11 T cell receptor beta chains came from one sample sequenced in a study of patients and donors after allogeneic stem cell transplantation. Via MiXCR, TCRdb re-called the RT-PCR reads, giving one row per CDR3 protein. The sample has around 150,000 distinct CDR3 sequences; about 32% are singletons. The sequenced sample consisted of blood, either unsorted or a sorted T cell fraction (not recorded which). All receptors derive from a human donor who was either an allogeneic HSCT recipient or a stem cell or donor lymphocyte infusion donor (not recorded which). It is not recorded whose cells these are; they may come from a transplant donor.

This clonotype showed up just a few times. This rearrangement joins TRBV5-6 to TRBJ1-2; 9 nucleotides align to TRBD1. The CDR3 is made up of 15 amino acids. V lost 3 bases and J lost 6; bases outside the gene matches: 9. Germline V gives CDR1 SGHDT, CDR2 YYEEEE. Written as DNA, the CDR3 is TGTGCCAGCAGCTATAATACAGGGGGCATGAATGGCTACACCTTC. It codes for CASSYNTGGMNGYTF.

The sample holds a few counts of this clonotype. The genes are TRBV12-3 or TRBV12-4 and TRBJ2-7, with 7 bases fitting TRBD2. The CDR3 is 14 amino acids. V lost 6 bases, J lost 3 bases, and 8 bases stayed unmatched. The CDR3 nucleotides are TGTGCCAGCAGCAATAGCGGGCCCTTCTACGAGCAGTACTTC. Its translation is CASSNSGPFYEQYF.

The chain has TRBV12-5 and TRBJ2-1; D gene unclear. The CDR3 spans 14 residues. From germline, CDR1 is LGHNT and CDR2 FRNRAP. Trimming cost V 5 bases and J 4 bases, with 12 bases left between them. CDR3 residues: CASGIFGSYNEQFF. The CDR3, as DNA: TGTGCTAGTGGTATATTCGGGTCGTACAATGAGCAGTTCTTC.

The chain is built from TRBV3-1 and TRBJ1-5, with D tentatively TRBD1 (6 bases). CDR1 and CDR2 from the germline V gene are LGHDT and YNNKEL (reference sequence). The V end was cut by 4 bases, the J end by 8 bases, with 12 bases between. There are 13 residues in the CDR3. This CDR3 is CASSPTGLEPQHF. The CDR3 nucleotides are TGTGCCAGCAGCCCGACAGGTCTTGAGCCCCAGCATTTT.

This clonotype was seen a few times. This chain connects TRBV29-1 to TRBJ1-1; D remains unclear. Trimming cost V 5 bases and J 0 bases, with 10 bases left between them. Germline values: CDR1 SQVTM, CDR2 ANQGSEA. The CDR3 is 13 amino acids. The CDR3 spells CSVTASMNTEAFF. The CDR3 nucleotides are TGCAGCGTTACCGCCAGTATGAACACTGAAGCTTTCTTT.

This rearrangement joins TRBV5-1 to TRBJ1-2; TRBD1 aligns across 12 bases. In germline, CDR1 is SGHRS, CDR2 YFSETQ. The length of the CDR3 is 13 residues. With 9 bases clipped from V and 8 bases from J, the junction kept 8 bases outside the gene matches. In DNA, the CDR3 is TGCGCCATCCGGGACAGGGGGCGCGACGGCTACACCTTC. This encodes CAIRDRGRDGYTF.

This rearrangement joins TRBV7-8 to TRBJ1-5, with D unclear. Deletions cut 5 bases from V and 1 base from J, with 12 bases between. Looked up from germline, CDR1 is SGHVS and CDR2 is FQNEAQ. The CDR3 totals 15 residues. The CDR3 coding sequence is TGTGCCAGCAGCCCTGGATCGGGGAGCAATCAGCCCCAGCATTTT. It encodes CASSPGSGSNQPQHF.

This clonotype occurred a few times. The chain uses TRBV29-1 and TRBJ1-1; D call uncertain. Trimming removed 6 bases from V and 7 bases from J, with 9 bases in between. Per the germline V gene, CDR1 is SQVTM and CDR2 is ANQGSEA. The CDR3 runs 10 residues. The chain's CDR3 is CSVSTYEAFF. The CDR3 nucleotides read TGCAGCGTCTCTACATATGAAGCTTTCTTT.

This clonotype was observed at least ten times. The chain combines TRBV12-3 or TRBV12-4 with TRBJ1-2; TRBD1 agrees at 7 bases. This CDR3 is 14 amino acids long. V lost 3 bases and J lost 5; bases outside the gene matches: 6. The CDR3 DNA reads TGTGCCAGCAGTTTGGGACAGCTAACTTATGGCTACACCTTC. As protein: CASSLGQLTYGYTF.

The sample holds one count of this clonotype. This sequence joins TRBV20-1 and TRBJ2-7; tentatively, D is TRBD2 (6 bases). CDR1 is DFQATT and CDR2 is SNEGSKA in the germline V gene (reference sequence). The CDR3 spans 13 residues. The V gene lost 4 bases and the J gene lost 0 bases, with 10 bases spanning the gap. CDR3 bases: TGCAGTGCTATTAGCGGCAGCTCCTACGAGCAGTACTTC. Translated: CSAISGSSYEQYF.

The V gene is TRBV6-5, the J gene TRBJ2-3; 9 nucleotides match TRBD2. The CDR3 is 17 amino acids. Germline CDR1 and CDR2: MNHEY and SVGAGI. The V gene end was trimmed by 10 bases and the J gene end by 1 base; junction bases not matched to a gene: 15. As DNA, the CDR3 is TGTGCCACCGCCTGGATAGCGGGAGCGGCGGGCACAGATACGCAGTATTTT. It is translated as CATAWIAGAAGTDTQYF.